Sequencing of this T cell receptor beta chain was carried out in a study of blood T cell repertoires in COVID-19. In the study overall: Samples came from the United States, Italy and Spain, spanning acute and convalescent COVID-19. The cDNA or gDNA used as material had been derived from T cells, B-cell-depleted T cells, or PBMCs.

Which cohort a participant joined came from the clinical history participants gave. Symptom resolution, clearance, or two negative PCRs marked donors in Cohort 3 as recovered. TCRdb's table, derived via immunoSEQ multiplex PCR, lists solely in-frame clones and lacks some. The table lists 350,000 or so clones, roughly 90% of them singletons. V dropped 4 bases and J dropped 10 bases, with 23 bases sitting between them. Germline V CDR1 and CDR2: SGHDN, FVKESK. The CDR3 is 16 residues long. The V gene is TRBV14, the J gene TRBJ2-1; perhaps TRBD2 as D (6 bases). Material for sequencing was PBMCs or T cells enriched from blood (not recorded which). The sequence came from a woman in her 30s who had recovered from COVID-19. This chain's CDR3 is CASSPLIPRASAEQFF. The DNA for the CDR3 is TGTGCCAGCAGCCCCCTGATCCCCCGGGCTAGCGCGGAGCAGTTCTTC.